The 17 T cell receptor beta chains below come from one sample, sequenced in a study of CD8+ T cells in alopecia areata (dated by TCRdb to the late 2010s). Libraries were constructed by the immunoSEQ multiplex PCR assay. RNA was extracted from all samples and reverse transcribed into cDNA, which served as template for TCR sequencing. TCRdb retrieved this table from immuneACCESS and kept in-frame rearrangements only. Not all clones are present; in checked studies, unresolved V genes account for under half, and no reason is known for the remainder. This sample lists over 30,000 clones; 60% to 85% were detected once. The top ten hold about 19% of the sample. Source material: NKG2D-low CD8+ T cells sorted from blood. The cell subset or site label for this specimen denotes: sorted CD8+ NKG2D-low blood T cells. All receptors derive from a human donor with alopecia areata.

V usage is TRBV4-1 and J usage is TRBJ1-5; maybe TRBD1 (5 bases). This CDR3 has 16 residues. The germline CDR1 and CDR2 sequences are MGHRA and YSYEKL. Trimming removed 1 base at V and 6 bases at J, with 16 bases between. CDR3 in DNA: TGCGCCAGCAGCCAAGGGCAGGGAGGGTCGAGTCAGCCCCAGCATTTT. Translating gives CASSQGQGGSSQPQHF.

The chain recombines TRBV27 with TRBJ2-1, with 9 bases matching TRBD2. The germline V gene encodes CDR1 MNHEY and CDR2 SMNVEV (reference sequence). CDR3 size: 14 residues. After removal of 7 bases from V and 6 bases from J, the junction contained 7 bases not matched to a gene. The CDR3 DNA reads TGTGCCAGCACGTCTGGCGGGGGGGCCAATGAGCAGTTCTTC. Translating it yields CASTSGGGANEQFF.

The J gene is TRBJ2-5, the V gene TRBV11-2; D is tentatively TRBD1 or TRBD2 (5 bases each). V lost 4 bases, J lost 2 bases, and 14 bases lay in between. Germline V gives CDR1 SGHAT, CDR2 FQNNGV. The CDR3 totals 15 residues. This CDR3 reads CASSWTFGAQETQYF. The CDR3 DNA follows: TGTGCCAGCAGCTGGACCTTCGGGGCGCAAGAGACCCAGTACTTC.

V is TRBV29-1 and J is TRBJ2-7; no firm D call. The V end lost 7 bases, the J end lost 0 bases, and 13 bases lay between the germline ends. CDR1 SQVTM and CDR2 ANQGSEA come from the germline V gene. CDR3 size: 13 residues. The chain's CDR3 is CSARPNYSYEQYF. The CDR3 DNA reads TGCAGCGCCAGACCCAACTACTCCTACGAGCAGTACTTC.

The chain recombines TRBV6-4 with TRBJ2-1; 8 nucleotides align to TRBD2. Per the germline V gene, CDR1 is MRHNA and CDR2 is SNTAGT. The length of the CDR3 is 15 residues. The junction had 12 bases not matched to a gene; V was cut back by 4 bases and J by 10 bases. The CDR3 DNA reads TGTGCCAGCAGTGTAGCTCCCGGGGCGGGAGGAGAGCAGTTCTTC. This sequence encodes CASSVAPGAGGEQFF.

There are a few counts of this clone. J is TRBJ2-3 and V is TRBV19; D may be TRBD1 (6 bases). V shed 6 bases and J shed 4 bases, with 14 bases lying between them. The CDR3 length is 14 residues. Germline assignment: CDR1 LNHDA and CDR2 SQIVND (reference sequence). The CDR3 is CASRLQGGPDTQYF. The CDR3 DNA is TGTGCCAGTAGGTTACAGGGCGGCCCAGATACGCAGTATTTT.

On this clone itself: The junction departs from the called germline gene at one end, perhaps through a read error. The chain combines TRBV29-1 with TRBJ1-1; 10 bases align to TRBD1. The length of the CDR3 is 12 residues. From germline, CDR1 is SQVTM and CDR2 ANQGSEA. The CDR3 DNA sequence: TGCAGCGTGGACAGGGGGAACCCTGAAGCTTTCTTT. As protein: CSVDRGNPEAFF.

This clone is deemed medium-sized. J is TRBJ2-2 and V is TRBV10-1, with D maybe TRBD2 (5 bases). CDR3 length equals 14 residues. V lost 6 bases to trimming and J lost 5 bases, with 13 bases between them. Looked up from germline, CDR1 is WNHNN and CDR2 is SYGVQD (reference sequence). CDR3 nucleotide sequence: TGCGCCAGCAGGGGTTCGGAGGAGACCGGGGAGCTGTTTTTT. Translating it yields CASRGSEETGELFF.

This chain connects TRBV7-6 to TRBJ2-1, with 8 bases identical to TRBD2. V lost 1 base, J lost 0 bases, and 2 bases stayed unmatched. Germline CDR1 SGHVS, CDR2 FNYEAQ. The CDR3 runs to 16 residues. This CDR3 is CASSLETSGSYNEQFF. The CDR3 nucleotides are TGTGCCAGCAGCTTAGAAACTAGCGGCTCCTACAATGAGCAGTTCTTC.

This chain connects TRBV7-9 to TRBJ2-7; 9 nucleotides match TRBD1. V was pared by 5 bases and J by 2 bases, with 7 bases of the junction left unmatched. The length of the CDR3 is 15 residues. Per germline, CDR1 SEHNR and CDR2 FQNEAQ (reference sequence). CDR3 DNA: TGTGCCAGCAGCGAAGGGACAGGGAATCCCTACGAGCAGTACTTC. Translating it yields CASSEGTGNPYEQYF.

J is TRBJ1-5 and V is TRBV7-9, with unresolved D. With 0 bases removed from V and 1 base from J, the gap between germline ends came to 4 bases. The germline V gene encodes CDR1 SEHNR and CDR2 FQNEAQ (reference sequence). The CDR3 spans 14 residues. CDR3 amino acids: CASSLATSNQPQHF. CDR3 DNA: TGTGCCAGCAGCTTAGCGACGAGCAATCAGCCCCAGCATTTT.

This rearrangement joins TRBV5-1 to TRBJ2-1; 9 nucleotides align to TRBD2. The germline V gene encodes CDR1 SGHRS and CDR2 YFSETQ. Trimming cost V 3 bases and J 2 bases; bases outside gene matches: 6. The CDR3 runs to 16 residues. The CDR3 is CASSYGASGTYNEQFF. CDR3 in DNA: TGCGCCAGCAGCTACGGGGCTAGCGGGACCTACAATGAGCAGTTCTTC.

Only a few counts were recorded for this clone. The chain has TRBV14 and TRBJ2-1; tentative D call: TRBD1 (5 bases). The V gene's germline CDR1 is SGHDN and CDR2 FVKESK. This CDR3 is 16 amino acids long. V lost 5 bases, J lost 5 bases, and 19 bases lay in between. This CDR3 reads CASSSLGPYLDNEQFF. In nucleotides, the CDR3 is TGTGCCAGCAGCTCACTGGGGCCCTATCTAGACAATGAGCAGTTCTTC.

V and J are TRBV4-1 and TRBJ2-1; D call uncertain. CDR3 size: 14 residues. CDR1 MGHRA and CDR2 YSYEKL come from the germline V gene. V lost 4 bases and J lost 8, with 15 bases in between. For the CDR3, the DNA is TGCGCCAGCAGCCCCCTATCTAGTACTTATGAGCAGTTCTTC. It specifies CASSPLSSTYEQFF.

This clone showed up just a few times. V gene TRBV7-9 combines with J gene TRBJ1-5; D unclear. V was pared by 0 bases and J by 1 base, with 7 bases between. CDR1 is SEHNR, CDR2 FQNEAQ, per germline (reference sequence). CDR3 size: 15 residues. In DNA form, the CDR3 reads TGTGCCAGCAGCTTAGCCGGAGCGAGCAATCAGCCCCAGCATTTT. Amino acids: CASSLAGASNQPQHF.

The chain combines TRBV11-2 with TRBJ2-3, with 8 bases matching TRBD1. Germline V gene lookup returns CDR1 SGHAT and CDR2 FQNNGV. The CDR3 consists of 16 residues. V lost 1 base, J lost 5 bases, and 8 bases stayed unmatched. The CDR3 nucleotides are TGTGCCAGCAGCTTAGTCGGGCAGGGGGCTGAAGATACGCAGTATTTT. As protein: CASSLVGQGAEDTQYF.

The chain is built from TRBV5-1 and TRBJ2-1; D ambiguous. The germline V gene has CDR1 SGHRS and CDR2 YFSETQ. CDR3 length equals 13 residues. V was shortened by 2 bases and J by 6 bases, with 9 bases between the two germline ends. CDR3 in DNA: TGCGCCAGCAGCTTTGGTCTGTCCAATGAGCAGTTCTTC. Protein: CASSFGLSNEQFF.